The clone carrying this TCR beta chain has just a few counts. The source of the sample is a study of blood T cell repertoires in COVID-19. Study-wide context: Collection of acute and convalescent COVID-19 samples took place in the United States, Italy and Spain.

Germline-derived CDR1 and CDR2 are LNHDA and SQIVND (reference sequence). V dropped 4 bases and J dropped 4 bases, with 11 bases sitting between them. The CDR3 is 13 residues long. TCRdb keeps only in-frame clones here, not all; method: immunoSEQ multiplex PCR. The sample holds about 330,000 clones, roughly 90% seen once. This rearrangement joins TRBV19 to TRBJ2-7; D gene uncertain. Material: peripheral blood. This receptor was taken from a man aged 25 to 40 with COVID-19, enrolled during active disease. The CDR3 nucleotides read TGTGCCAGTAGTAAGAGGCTTCTTTACGAGCAGTACTTC. This sequence encodes CASSKRLLYEQYF. Combining the CDR3 with reference TRBV19 and TRBJ2-7 gives the whole variable domain DGGITQSPKYLFRKEGQNVTLSCEQNLNHDAMYWYRQDPGQGLRLIYYSQIVNDFQKGDIAEGYSVSREKKESFPLTVTSAQKNPTAFYLCASSKRLLYEQYFGPGTRLTVT.